A single sample is the source of the 19 T cell receptor beta chains below, sequenced in a study of metastatic and nonmetastatic thyroid tumors. Among the patients, none had received any treatment before thyroid surgery. TCRdb re-processed the PCR reads through MiXCR. This repertoire shows over 25,000 clones, 15% to 20% found once; its top ten account for 8%. The sequencing sample was made of blood. The source is a female donor with papillary thyroid cancer or a benign thyroid nodule (not recorded which). Some clones in this sample may be carry-over from other donors' samples.

This clone was seen at least ten times. The chain employs TRBV7-3 and TRBJ2-3; D is possibly TRBD2 (5 bases). The CDR3 spans 15 residues. The V gene's germline CDR1 is SGHTA and CDR2 FQGTGA. V lost 2 bases and J lost 1, with 10 bases in between. CDR3 sequence (DNA): TGTGCCAGCAGCTTACTGAGCGGTGGCACAGATACGCAGTATTTT. Protein: CASSLLSGGTDTQYF. The whole variable domain, filled in from reference TRBV7-3 and TRBJ2-3, reads GAGVSQTPSNKVTEKGKYVELRCDPISGHTALYWYRQSLGQGPEFLIYFQGTGAADDSGLPNDRFFAVRPEGSVSTLKIQRTERGDSAVYLCASSLLSGGTDTQYFGPGTRLTVL.

There are a few counts of this clone. The genes are TRBV2 and TRBJ1-2; maybe TRBD1 (6 bases). There are 15 residues in the CDR3. Germline V gene sequence: CDR1 SNHLY, CDR2 FYNNEI. Trimming stripped 6 bases from V and 2 bases from J, with 16 bases between. The CDR3 nucleotides read TGTGCCAGCAGGGAGGGGGGCAATAAGAACTATGGCTACACCTTC. Its protein is CASREGGNKNYGYTF.

This clone was found a few times. The J gene is TRBJ1-6, the V gene TRBV12-3 or TRBV12-4; D is uncertain. The CDR3 contains 14 residues. Trimming cost V 7 bases and J 9 bases, with 16 bases left between them. The CDR3 is CASTSLSAGSPLHF. The CDR3 nucleotides read TGTGCCAGCACCTCCCTATCAGCAGGTTCACCCCTCCACTTT.

This clone is termed medium-sized. This chain links TRBV5-8 with TRBJ2-2; D unresolved. There are 15 residues in the CDR3. V lost 1 base and J lost 3, with 10 bases in between. The germline CDR1 and CDR2 sequences are SGHTS and YDEGEE. CDR3: CASSLLSGYTGELFF. CDR3 bases: TGTGCCAGCAGCTTGTTGTCAGGATACACCGGGGAGCTGTTTTTT.

There are a few counts of this clone. This chain links TRBV6-1 with TRBJ2-5; 10 nucleotides line up with TRBD1. CDR1 is MNHNS and CDR2 is SASEGT in the germline V gene. The CDR3 has 15 amino acids. The J segment lost 1 base and the V segment lost 6 bases, leaving 5 bases of the junction unmatched. In nucleotides, the CDR3 is TGTGCCAGCAGCCCCGGGACAGGGGTCCAAGAGACCCAGTACTTC. It translates to CASSPGTGVQETQYF.

This clone has at least ten counts. The chain employs TRBV7-9 and TRBJ1-1; D is unresolved. This CDR3 comprises 14 residues. CDR1 SEHNR and CDR2 FQNEAQ come from the germline V gene (reference sequence). V lost 5 bases, J lost 2 bases, and 12 bases lay in between. CDR3 nucleotides: TGTGCCAGCAGCCTCATGGGCCCTAACACTGAAGCTTTCTTT. Translation gives CASSLMGPNTEAFF.

Comment on this clone: Being one base from a much bigger clone, this may be a read error. The V gene is TRBV18, the J gene TRBJ2-7, with TRBD1 identical over 7 bases. The CDR3 totals 14 residues. The germline CDR1 and CDR2 sequences are KGHSH and LQKENI. The CDR3: CASSPGAGGDEQHF. DNA for the CDR3: TGTGCCAGCTCCCCCGGGGCAGGGGGAGACGAGCAGCACTTC.

This clone was seen repeatedly, ten times or more. The rearrangement uses TRBV10-3 and TRBJ2-1; 7 positions match TRBD2. CDR3 length equals 16 residues. Germline V gives CDR1 ENHRY, CDR2 SYGVKD. After removal of 3 bases from V and 0 bases from J, the junction contained 5 bases not matched to a gene. The DNA of the CDR3 is TGTGCCATCAGTGATTCTAGCGGCAGCTCCTACAATGAGCAGTTCTTC. Translated: CAISDSSGSSYNEQFF.

This clone was detected ten times or more. The sample carries other DNA sequences with the same CDR3. This chain connects TRBV10-1 to TRBJ1-1; D is uncertain. Germline V gene sequence: CDR1 WNHNN, CDR2 SYGVQD (reference sequence). Trimming took off 7 bases at V and 0 bases at J, with 12 bases between the two ends. This CDR3 has 14 amino acids. CDR3 DNA sequence: TGCGCCAGCATCCCCGTTCCAGTGAACACTGAAGCTTTCTTT. This codes for CASIPVPVNTEAFF.

This clone was counted between two and nine times. The junction shows a germline mismatch at one end, possibly a read error. The V gene is TRBV6-1, the J gene TRBJ2-7; D tentatively reads TRBD1 or TRBD2 (5 bases each). CDR3 length: 14 residues. In germline, CDR1 is MNHNS, CDR2 SASEGT. CDR3 protein: CASSEGHQRDERYF. The CDR3 DNA reads as TGTGCCAGTAGTGAAGGTCACCAGAGGGACGAGCGGTACTTC.

The genes are TRBV30 and TRBJ1-1, with D unclear. The V end lost 1 base, the J end lost 2 bases, and 8 bases lay between the germline ends. The CDR3 runs 13 residues. Germline V gene sequence: CDR1 GTSNPN, CDR2 SVGIG (reference sequence). This CDR3 is CAWSATANTEAFF. The DNA for the CDR3 is TGTGCCTGGAGTGCGACCGCAAACACTGAAGCTTTCTTT.

This clone has a count of ten or more. The chain joins TRBV5-4 to TRBJ2-3, with 8 nucleotides matching TRBD1. J was trimmed by 1 base and V by 1 base; bases with no gene match: 8. This CDR3 is built from 17 residues. CDR1 is SGHNT and CDR2 is YYREEE in the germline V gene (reference sequence). CDR3 sequence reads: CASSLTAGGHRTDTQYF. Here the CDR3 DNA reads TGTGCCAGCAGCTTGACGGCAGGGGGCCACCGCACAGATACGCAGTATTTT.

This clone was recorded many times. The J gene is TRBJ2-6, the V gene TRBV28; D uncertain. CDR3 size: 16 residues. Trimming took off 7 bases at V and 0 bases at J, with 13 bases between the two ends. Germline CDR1 reads MDHEN; CDR2 reads SYDVKM. CDR3 amino acids: CASKDGGISGANVLTF. The DNA for the CDR3 is TGTGCCAGCAAAGACGGTGGCATCTCTGGGGCCAACGTCCTGACTTTC.

At least ten counts were recorded for this clone. J is TRBJ2-7 and V is TRBV5-1; 7 bases map to TRBD2. The germline V gene encodes CDR1 SGHRS and CDR2 YFSETQ. CDR3 length: 15 amino acids. V was pared by 5 bases and J by 6 bases, with 14 bases of the junction left unmatched. In DNA form, the CDR3 reads TGCGCCAGCAGGCGTGTGGCGGGAGTAGAATTCGAGCAGTACTTC. Its protein is CASRRVAGVEFEQYF.

This clone showed up many times. This chain uses TRBV5-5 with TRBJ2-1, with 9 positions matching TRBD2. Looked up from germline, CDR1 is SGHKS and CDR2 is YYEKEE (reference sequence). The V gene end was trimmed by 2 bases and the J gene end by 7 bases; junction bases not matched to a gene: 7. The CDR3 length is 15 residues. The CDR3 sequence: CASSFSGGSGNEQFF. Written as DNA, the CDR3 is TGTGCCAGCAGCTTTAGCGGGGGCTCGGGGAATGAGCAGTTCTTC.

This chain uses TRBV11-1 with TRBJ2-6, with D maybe TRBD1 (5 bases). In germline, CDR1 is SGHAT, CDR2 FQDESV (reference sequence). Deletions cut 0 bases from V and 2 bases from J, with 11 bases between. The CDR3 runs 17 residues. CDR3 bases: TGTGCCAGCAGCTTAGCGCAGGGCAGTCCTGGGGCCAACGTCCTGACTTTC. Translated, it gives CASSLAQGSPGANVLTF.

The chain combines TRBV6-1 with TRBJ1-1; possibly TRBD1 for D (6 bases). This CDR3 region has 14 residues. The germline gives CDR1 MNHNS, CDR2 SASEGT. V was trimmed by 6 bases and J by 4 bases, leaving 15 bases between them. The CDR3 sequence is CASRSQGLITEAFF. CDR3 bases: TGTGCCAGCAGGTCCCAGGGGTTAATCACTGAAGCTTTCTTT.

This clone was recorded at least ten times. This sequence joins TRBV2 and TRBJ2-3, with 7 positions matching TRBD2. With 7 bases clipped from V and 6 bases from J, the junction kept 10 bases outside the gene matches. CDR1 SNHLY and CDR2 FYNNEI come from the germline V gene. CDR3 length: 14 residues. DNA for the CDR3: TGTGCCAGCATCCAGGGCGGGGGACTGGATACGCAGTATTTT. Its protein is CASIQGGGLDTQYF.

The gene calls are TRBV6-9 and TRBJ2-2; D is unresolved. The CDR3 extends over 12 amino acids. V gave up 5 bases and J gave up 7 bases, with 8 bases separating them. The V gene's germline CDR1 is MNHGY and CDR2 SVAAGI. The CDR3 reads CASSPVYGELFF. CDR3 coding DNA: TGTGCCAGCAGTCCAGTATACGGGGAGCTGTTTTTT.